Given below is one T cell receptor (beta chain) in context. The target antigen is unknown. Autoimmune disease history or systemic immunosuppression excluded patients. Germline V gene lookup returns CDR1 GTSNPN and CDR2 SVGIG (reference sequence). Trimming removed 3 bases at V and 4 bases at J, with 16 bases between. CDR3 length: 15 amino acids. The entry originates in a study of OX40 agonist ivuxolimab in advanced cancers. Overall study: Among those treated, three patients had partial responses, one with hepatocellular carcinoma and two with cutaneous melanoma. Study-wide results and caveats: CD4+ and CD8+ T cells in blood underwent clonal expansion by week 6 at 0.1 to 3.0 mg/kg.

TCRdb keeps only in-frame clones here, not all; method: immunoSEQ multiplex PCR. The sample lists roughly 80,000 clones; 80% to 90% were seen once. The sequence derives from an adult with an advanced solid tumor such as melanoma, head and neck, liver or kidney cancer. The chain employs TRBV30 and TRBJ1-3; D is possibly TRBD1 (5 bases). Sequences were derived from CD4+ or CD8+ T cells sorted from blood, sampled in a trial of the OX40 agonist ivuxolimab. The CDR3 DNA sequence: TGTGCCTGGAGCCCGAATAGGGGTGTCGGAAACACCATATATTTT. It specifies CAWSPNRGVGNTIYF. The variable domain in full, completed from reference TRBV30 and TRBJ1-3, reads SQTIHQWPATLVQPVGSPLSLECTVEGTSNPNLYWYRQAAGRGLQLLFYSVGIGQISSEVPQNLSASRPQDRQFILSSKKLLLSDSGFYLCAWSPNRGVGNTIYFGEGSWLTVV.